The clone carrying this TCR beta chain has at least ten counts. As yet, its antigen is unknown. This sample is part of a study of T cell repertoires in cytomegalovirus infection. Looking at the study overall: Indications came from public TCR beta signatures; they pointed to CMV infection and to a matching HLA type. Study-wide results and limits: What dominated the ex vivo response were HLA-C-restricted CMV-specific TCR beta clonotypes. Totalled public TCR beta family frequency picked out people who carried CMV plus the relevant HLA.

TCRdb re-derived calls from the reads in MiXCR, one entry per CDR3 protein. The sample contains about 360,000 distinct CDR3 sequences, less than 20% of which appear only once. Sequenced material: PBMCs. The TCR was taken from a human donor in good health (CMV status not recorded). Some clones in this sample may be carry-over from other donors' samples.

The CDR3 sequence is CASSFGTGNYGYTF. The CDR3 DNA reads as TGTGCCAGCAGTTTCGGGACAGGGAACTATGGCTACACCTTC. V gene TRBV28 combines with J gene TRBJ1-2; 9 bases agree with TRBD1. V lost 3 bases to trimming and J lost 2 bases; unmatched junction nucleotides: 1. The CDR3 covers 14 residues. Germline values: CDR1 MDHEN, CDR2 SYDVKM.